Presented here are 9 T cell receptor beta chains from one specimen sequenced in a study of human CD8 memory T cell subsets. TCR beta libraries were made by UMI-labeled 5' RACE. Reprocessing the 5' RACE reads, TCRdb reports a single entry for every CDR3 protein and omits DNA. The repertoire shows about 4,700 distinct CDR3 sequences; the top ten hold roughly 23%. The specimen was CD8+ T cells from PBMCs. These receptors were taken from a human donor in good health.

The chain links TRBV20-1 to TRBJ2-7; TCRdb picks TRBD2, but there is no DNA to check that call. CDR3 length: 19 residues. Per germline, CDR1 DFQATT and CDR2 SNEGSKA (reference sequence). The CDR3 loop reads CSATPELAFVSGYTYEQYF.

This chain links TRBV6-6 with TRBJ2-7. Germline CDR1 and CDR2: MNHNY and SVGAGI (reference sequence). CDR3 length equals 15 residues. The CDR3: CASSYSMGDSYEQYF.

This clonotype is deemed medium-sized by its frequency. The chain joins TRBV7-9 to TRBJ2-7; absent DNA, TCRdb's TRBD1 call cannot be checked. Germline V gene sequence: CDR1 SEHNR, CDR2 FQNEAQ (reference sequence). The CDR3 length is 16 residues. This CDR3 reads CASSLFPQGLSYEQYF. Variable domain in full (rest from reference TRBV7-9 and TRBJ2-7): DTGVSQNPRHKITKRGQNVTFRCDPISEHNRLYWYRQTLGQGPEFLTYFQNEAQLEKSRLLSDRFSAERPKGSFSTLEIQRTEQGDSAMYLCASSLFPQGLSYEQYFGPGTRLTVT.

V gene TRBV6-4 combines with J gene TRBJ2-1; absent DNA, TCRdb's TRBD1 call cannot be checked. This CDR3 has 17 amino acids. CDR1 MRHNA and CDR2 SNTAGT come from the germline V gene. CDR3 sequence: CASSEAPAGSPLNEQFF.

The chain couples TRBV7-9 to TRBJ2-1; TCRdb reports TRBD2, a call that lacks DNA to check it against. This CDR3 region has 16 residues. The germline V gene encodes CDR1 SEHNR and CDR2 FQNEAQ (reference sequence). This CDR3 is CASSSGLAGEVTEQFF.

CDR3 sequence: CASSTGTGTTGELFF. The rearrangement joins TRBV6-4 to TRBJ2-2; without DNA, the TCRdb call of TRBD1 cannot be checked. The CDR3 has 15 amino acids. In germline, CDR1 is MRHNA, CDR2 SNTAGT.

CDR3 protein: CSASTGEPYEQYF. The chain is built from TRBV20-1 and TRBJ2-7; lacking DNA, the TRBD1 call made by TCRdb goes unchecked. CDR1 is DFQATT and CDR2 is SNEGSKA in the germline V gene (reference sequence). The CDR3 spans 13 residues.

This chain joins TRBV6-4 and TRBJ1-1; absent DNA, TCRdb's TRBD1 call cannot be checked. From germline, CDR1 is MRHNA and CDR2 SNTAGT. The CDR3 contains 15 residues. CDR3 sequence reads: CASSAVAGDNTEAFF.

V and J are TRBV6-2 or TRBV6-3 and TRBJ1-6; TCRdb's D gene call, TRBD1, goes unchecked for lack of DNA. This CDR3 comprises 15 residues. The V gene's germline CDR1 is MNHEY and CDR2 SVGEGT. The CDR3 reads CASSSQGDWNSPLHF.